This TCR beta chain is from a study of cytomegalovirus exposure and HLA in healthy donors. Study information: The roughly 120 million unique TCR beta sequences, from some 170 million T cells, were found by an earlier analysis.

As for this clone: Its target is not known.

General study results and limits: Analyses of presence/absence relied on an assumption of roughly uniform sequencing depth across donors. It was in a later analysis that TCR association rates were seen to vary by HLA locus, highest for DRB1 and lowest for HLA-C. Prior analysis indicated that the majority of TCR beta V segments exhibited productivity approximately 87% or approximately 30% of the time.

This CDR3 has 12 residues. The V gene lost 7 bases and the J gene lost 1 base, with 8 bases spanning the gap. Germline V lookup: CDR1 SNHLY, CDR2 FYNNEI. The PCR was carried out with 60 Vbeta primers and 13 Jbeta primers. Profiled with immunoSEQ multiplex PCR; TCRdb holds only in-frame clones, not every one. The table records some 220,000 clones, around four fifths of them present only once. Material for sequencing was PBMCs. The source is a woman aged 55-69 years in good health and CMV-seropositive. J is TRBJ2-7 and V is TRBV2, with TRBD2 as a possible D gene (6 bases). The CDR3 region has the DNA TGTGCCAGCACGGGGGAATCCTACGAGCAGTACTTC. Translating gives CASTGESYEQYF. Variable domain in full (rest from reference TRBV2 and TRBJ2-7): EPEVTQTPSHQVTQMGQEVILRCVPISNHLYFYWYRQILGQKVEFLVSFYNNEISEKSEIFDDQFSVERPDGSNFTLKIRSTKLEDSAMYFCASTGESYEQYFGPGTRLTVT.